This T cell receptor (beta chain) was recorded in a study of T cell clonality in common variable immunodeficiency. In its sample, this clone was seen many times. Its cognate antigen is unknown. The observed sequence ends 3 residues before the CDR3 terminus, with the missing tail filled in from the germline J gene. Blood samples were heparinized, roughly 5 to 8.5 ml per donor. TCRdb keeps only in-frame clones here, not all; method: immunoSEQ multiplex PCR. Observed in the sample are fewer than 65,000 clones, none of them singletons. The V end was cut by 0 bases, the J end by 4 bases, with 5 bases between. The V gene's germline CDR1 is SGHKS and CDR2 YYEKEE (reference sequence). There are 13 residues in the CDR3. Findings and caveats of the study: CVID subjects had higher TCRbeta clonality than healthy controls, most marked in about a third. CVID subjects shared fewer TCRbeta clones than healthy controls did.

The chain recombines TRBV5-5 with TRBJ1-3; possibly TRBD1 for D (5 bases). This receptor was identified in a person aged 18 to 70 in good health. The sequenced sample consisted of peripheral blood mononuclear cells. CDR3 DNA, as far as it was read: TGTGCCAGCAGCTTGGGACAGGGAAACACC. The encoded protein is CASSLGQGNT. Given in full, the CDR3 is CASSLGQGNTIYF.